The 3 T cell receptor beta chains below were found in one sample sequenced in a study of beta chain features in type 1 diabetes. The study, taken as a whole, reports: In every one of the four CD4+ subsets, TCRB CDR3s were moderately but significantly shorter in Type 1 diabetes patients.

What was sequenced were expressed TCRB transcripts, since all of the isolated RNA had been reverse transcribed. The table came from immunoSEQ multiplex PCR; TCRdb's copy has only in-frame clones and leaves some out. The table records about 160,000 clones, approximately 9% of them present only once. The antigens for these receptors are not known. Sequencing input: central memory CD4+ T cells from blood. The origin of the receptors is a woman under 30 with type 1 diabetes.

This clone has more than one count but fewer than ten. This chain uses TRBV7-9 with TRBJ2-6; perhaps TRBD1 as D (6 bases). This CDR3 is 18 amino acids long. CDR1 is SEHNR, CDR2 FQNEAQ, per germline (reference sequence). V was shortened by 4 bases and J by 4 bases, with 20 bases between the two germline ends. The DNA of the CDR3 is TGTGCCAGCAGCTCCGAAAGACAACAGGGATCCGGGGCCAACGTCCTGACTTTC. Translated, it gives CASSSERQQGSGANVLTF.

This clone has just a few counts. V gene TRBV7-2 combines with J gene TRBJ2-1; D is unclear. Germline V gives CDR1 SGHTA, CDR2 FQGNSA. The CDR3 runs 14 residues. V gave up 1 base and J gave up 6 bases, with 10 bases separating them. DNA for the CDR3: TGTGCCAGCAGCTTAGGCAGAGAGGTCAATGAGCAGTTCTTC. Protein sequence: CASSLGREVNEQFF.

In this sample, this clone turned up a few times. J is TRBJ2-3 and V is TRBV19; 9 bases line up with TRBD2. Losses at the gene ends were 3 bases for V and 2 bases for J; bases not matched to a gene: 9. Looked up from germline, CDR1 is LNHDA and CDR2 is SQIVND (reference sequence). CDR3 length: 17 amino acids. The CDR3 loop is CASSILSSGTPTDTQYF. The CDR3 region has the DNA TGTGCCAGTAGTATCTTGTCTAGCGGGACCCCCACAGATACGCAGTATTTT.